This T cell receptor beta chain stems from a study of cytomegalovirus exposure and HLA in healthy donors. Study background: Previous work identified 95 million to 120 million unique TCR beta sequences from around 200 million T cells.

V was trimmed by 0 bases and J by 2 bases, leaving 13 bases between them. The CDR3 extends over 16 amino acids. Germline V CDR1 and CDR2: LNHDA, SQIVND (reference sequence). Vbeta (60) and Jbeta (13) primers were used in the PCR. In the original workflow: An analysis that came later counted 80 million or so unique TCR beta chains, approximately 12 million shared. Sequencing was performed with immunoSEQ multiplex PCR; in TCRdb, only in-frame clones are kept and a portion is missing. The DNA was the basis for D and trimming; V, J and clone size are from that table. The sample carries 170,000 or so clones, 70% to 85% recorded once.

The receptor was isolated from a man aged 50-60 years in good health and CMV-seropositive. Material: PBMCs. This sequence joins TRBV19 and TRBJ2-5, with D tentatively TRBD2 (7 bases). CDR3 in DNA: TGTGCCAGTAGTATAGATGGGGGGGGCCAGCAAGAGACCCAGTACTTC. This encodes CASSIDGGGQQETQYF.